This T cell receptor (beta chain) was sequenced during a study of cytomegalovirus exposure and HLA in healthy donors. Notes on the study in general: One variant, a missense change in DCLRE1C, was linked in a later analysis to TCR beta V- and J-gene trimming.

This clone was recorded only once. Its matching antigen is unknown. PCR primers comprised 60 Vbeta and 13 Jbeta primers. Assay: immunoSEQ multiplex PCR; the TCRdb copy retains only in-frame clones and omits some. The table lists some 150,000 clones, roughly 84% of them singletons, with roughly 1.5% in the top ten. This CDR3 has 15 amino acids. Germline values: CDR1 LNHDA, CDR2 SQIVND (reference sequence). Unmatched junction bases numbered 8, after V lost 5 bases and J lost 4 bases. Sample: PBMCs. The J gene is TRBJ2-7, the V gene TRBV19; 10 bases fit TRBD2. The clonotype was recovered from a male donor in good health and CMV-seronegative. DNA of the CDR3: TGTGCCAGTAGTCAACCGGGACTAGCGTCTTACGAGCAGTACTTC. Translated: CASSQPGLASYEQYF.